Detailed here is one T cell receptor (beta chain). Its antigen is undetermined. The data stem from a study of cytomegalovirus exposure and HLA in healthy donors. General study points: Owing to their indistinguishability, certain V segments, notably TRBV6-2 and TRBV6-3, were excluded.

With 60 Vbeta and 13 Jbeta primers, the PCR was carried out. Assay: immunoSEQ multiplex PCR; the TCRdb copy retains only in-frame clones and omits some. This table holds some 200,000 clones, roughly four fifths found once. The CDR3 length is 17 residues. Trimming took 3 bases from V and 4 from J; bases not matched to a gene: 9. Germline values: CDR1 MGHDK, CDR2 SYGVNS. The TCR comes from a man aged 50-60 years in good health and CMV-seronegative. Material for sequencing was PBMCs. The chain links TRBV25-1 to TRBJ2-5; 12 nucleotides agree with TRBD2. Written as DNA, the CDR3 is TGTGCCAGCAGTGATGGAATACTAGCGGGAGGCGGAGAGACCCAGTACTTC. It codes for CASSDGILAGGGETQYF. Drawing the rest from reference TRBV25-1 and TRBJ2-5, the complete variable domain is EADIYQTPRYLVIGTGKKITLECSQTMGHDKMYWYQQDPGMELHLIHYSYGVNSTEKGDLSSESTVSRIRTEHFPLTLESARPSHTSQYLCASSDGILAGGGETQYFGPGTRLLVL.